One and the same sample provided the 15 T cell receptor beta chains below, sequenced in a study of cytomegalovirus exposure and HLA in healthy donors. The study ran its PCR with 60 Vbeta and 13 Jbeta primers. Sequencing was performed with immunoSEQ multiplex PCR; in TCRdb, only in-frame clones are kept and a portion is missing. The sample includes about 120,000 clones, 60% to 85% of them seen just once. Sequenced input: PBMCs. Receptor source: a woman in her forties in good health and CMV-seropositive.

A few counts support this clone. This sequence joins TRBV19 and TRBJ2-3; D perhaps matches TRBD2 (7 bases). CDR1 is LNHDA, CDR2 SQIVND, per germline (reference sequence). The germline V and J ends were trimmed by 3 bases and 3 bases, with 10 bases remaining between them. The CDR3 extends over 14 amino acids. For the CDR3, the DNA is TGTGCCAGTAGTATGGGGGGGCGTACAGATACGCAGTATTTT. It encodes CASSMGGRTDTQYF.

This sequence joins TRBV4-3 and TRBJ2-7; 15 bases align to TRBD2. The CDR3 contains 19 residues. Per germline, CDR1 LGHNA and CDR2 YSLEER. Losses at the gene ends were 1 base for V and 5 bases for J; bases not matched to a gene: 12. The CDR3 protein is CASSQGYGLAGGQFHEQYF. The CDR3 coding sequence is TGCGCCAGCAGCCAAGGGTACGGACTAGCGGGAGGGCAATTCCACGAGCAGTACTTC.

Details on this clone: A read error may account for a junction end that differs from germline. As DNA, the CDR3 is TGTGCCGGCAGCTTGGGAGCCTACGAGCAGTACTTC. This gives the protein CAGSLGAYEQYF. The V call is TRBV5-4, the J call TRBJ2-7; D is possibly TRBD2 (5 bases). Germline-derived CDR1 and CDR2 are SGHNT and YYREEE (reference sequence). The CDR3 has 12 residues.

The rearrangement uses TRBV7-3 and TRBJ2-1, with TRBD1 matching over 10 bases. Germline V gene lookup returns CDR1 SGHTA and CDR2 FQGTGA. The ends lost 1 base at V and 4 bases at J; junction bases unmatched: 7. This CDR3 has 17 amino acids. The CDR3 bases are TGTGCCAGCAGCTTAAGGGGGGGGACAGGGGTATACAATGAGCAGTTCTTC. It specifies CASSLRGGTGVYNEQFF.

The chain joins TRBV2 to TRBJ2-1; 9 positions match TRBD1. Germline values: CDR1 SNHLY, CDR2 FYNNEI. The CDR3 totals 15 residues. With 1 base clipped from V and 4 bases from J, the junction kept 2 bases outside the gene matches. The CDR3 nucleotides are TGTGCCAGCAGTGAAGAGGGACAGGGTTACAATGAGCAGTTCTTC. It specifies CASSEEGQGYNEQFF.

This chain joins TRBV6-5 and TRBJ2-7, with D possibly matching TRBD2 (5 bases). The CDR3 is 13 residues long. Trimming took 6 bases from V and 6 from J, leaving 15 bases between them. From germline, CDR1 is MNHEY and CDR2 SVGAGI. CDR3 sequence (DNA): TGTGCCAGCAGAAGACACCGAGAGGGCGAGCAGTACTTC. It yields the protein CASRRHREGEQYF.

This sequence joins TRBV6-5 and TRBJ2-1, with TRBD2 matching 10 bases. J gave up 2 bases and V 4 bases, and 5 bases lay outside the gene matches. CDR1 and CDR2 (germline): MNHEY, SVGAGI. CDR3 size: 16 residues. CDR3 nucleotide sequence: TGTGCCAGCAGTTCCCGGACTAGCGGACCCTACAATGAGCAGTTCTTC. It translates to CASSSRTSGPYNEQFF.

The V call is TRBV5-6, the J call TRBJ1-4; 9 bases align to TRBD1. Germline-derived CDR1 and CDR2 are SGHDT and YYEEEE. The trim removed 1 base at V and 7 bases at J, leaving 11 bases unmatched. The CDR3 sequence is 17 residues long. This CDR3 is CASSLWDREISSEKLFF. The CDR3, as DNA: TGTGCCAGCAGCTTGTGGGACAGGGAGATAAGTAGTGAAAAACTGTTTTTT.

The rearrangement links TRBV9 to TRBJ1-6; D gene ambiguous. Trimming cost V 3 bases and J 6 bases, with 13 bases left between them. CDR3 size: 15 residues. Germline CDR1 is SGDLS and CDR2 is YYNGEE. The DNA of the CDR3 is TGTGCCAGCAGCGAACACAGCGGCGGTAATTCACCCCTCCACTTT. This gives the protein CASSEHSGGNSPLHF.

This chain links TRBV6-1 with TRBJ2-5, with TRBD2 identical over 15 bases. V lost 5 bases, J lost 5 bases, and 3 bases stayed unmatched. Germline V lookup: CDR1 MNHNS, CDR2 SASEGT. This CDR3 has 15 amino acids. CDR3 sequence (DNA): TGTGCCAGCAGTCTAGGGACTAGCGGGAGGGAGACCCAGTACTTC. It encodes CASSLGTSGRETQYF.

The chain couples TRBV5-4 to TRBJ2-5; a possible D gene is TRBD2 (5 bases). Trimming removed 0 bases at V and 4 bases at J, with 19 bases between. The CDR3 sequence is 17 residues long. Per the germline V gene, CDR1 is SGHNT and CDR2 is YYREEE (reference sequence). DNA of the CDR3: TGTGCCAGCAGCTTGGCCGGGTCTGCGGGCGGACGAGAGACCCAGTACTTC. Protein sequence: CASSLAGSAGGRETQYF.

This sequence joins TRBV2 and TRBJ2-4; D may be TRBD2 (5 bases). The CDR3 loop spans 16 amino acids. Germline CDR1 reads SNHLY; CDR2 reads FYNNEI. V dropped 1 base and J dropped 0 bases, with 10 bases sitting between them. The CDR3 is CASSEVASGAKNIQYF. Written as DNA, the CDR3 is TGTGCCAGCAGTGAAGTTGCAAGCGGAGCCAAAAACATTCAGTACTTC.

This chain joins TRBV10-1 and TRBJ1-3; D not resolved. V shed 0 bases and J shed 1 base, with 7 bases lying between them. The germline CDR1 and CDR2 sequences are WNHNN and SYGVQD (reference sequence). This CDR3 contains 15 residues. CDR3 DNA: TGCGCCAGCAGTGAGTCAGCGGGGTCTGGAAACACCATATATTTT. Protein product: CASSESAGSGNTIYF.

The rearrangement uses TRBV10-3 and TRBJ1-2, with D possibly being TRBD1 (6 bases). The germline CDR1 and CDR2 sequences are ENHRY and SYGVKD. CDR3 size: 15 residues. The V gene lost 6 bases and the J gene lost 2 bases, with 16 bases spanning the gap. The CDR3 DNA reads as TGTGCCATCAGGGAAAGACAGGAAGGCAACTATGGCTACACCTTC. Its translation is CAIRERQEGNYGYTF.

The chain recombines TRBV10-3 with TRBJ1-3, with 7 nucleotides matching TRBD1. V was clipped by 0 bases and J by 7 bases; unmatched bases: 3. The V gene's germline CDR1 is ENHRY and CDR2 SYGVKD. CDR3 length equals 14 residues. The CDR3 sequence is CAISESTGRNTIYF. The CDR3, as DNA: TGTGCCATCAGTGAGTCGACAGGGCGGAACACCATATATTTT.